Given below is one T cell receptor beta chain in context. Its antigen is unknown. Depth targeted 1 in 200,000 to 1 in 1 million T cells, averaging approximately 10x coverage per clonotype. Profiled with immunoSEQ multiplex PCR; TCRdb holds only in-frame clones, not every one. The repertoire holds roughly 180,000 clones, with about 72% as singletons. The data are from a study of cytotoxic CD8 clonotypes in ibrutinib-treated CLL. Overall study results and limits: Clonality rose at ibrutinib response and fell back toward baseline at progression. Researchers report that baseline clonality outpaced age-matched healthy donors and tracked circulating CD8+ T-cell counts.

V shed 3 bases and J shed 7 bases, with 16 bases lying between them. This CDR3 is built from 15 residues. The germline CDR1 and CDR2 sequences are LNHDA and SQIVND (reference sequence). The source was PBMCs, collected after 24 months of ibrutinib treatment. The receptor comes from a human donor with chronic lymphocytic leukemia. The V and J genes are TRBV19 and TRBJ2-1, with D perhaps TRBD2 (7 bases). The CDR3 sequence: CASSISRGRGNEQFF. The CDR3 DNA reads as TGTGCCAGTAGTATTAGTCGGGGGAGGGGGAATGAGCAGTTCTTC.